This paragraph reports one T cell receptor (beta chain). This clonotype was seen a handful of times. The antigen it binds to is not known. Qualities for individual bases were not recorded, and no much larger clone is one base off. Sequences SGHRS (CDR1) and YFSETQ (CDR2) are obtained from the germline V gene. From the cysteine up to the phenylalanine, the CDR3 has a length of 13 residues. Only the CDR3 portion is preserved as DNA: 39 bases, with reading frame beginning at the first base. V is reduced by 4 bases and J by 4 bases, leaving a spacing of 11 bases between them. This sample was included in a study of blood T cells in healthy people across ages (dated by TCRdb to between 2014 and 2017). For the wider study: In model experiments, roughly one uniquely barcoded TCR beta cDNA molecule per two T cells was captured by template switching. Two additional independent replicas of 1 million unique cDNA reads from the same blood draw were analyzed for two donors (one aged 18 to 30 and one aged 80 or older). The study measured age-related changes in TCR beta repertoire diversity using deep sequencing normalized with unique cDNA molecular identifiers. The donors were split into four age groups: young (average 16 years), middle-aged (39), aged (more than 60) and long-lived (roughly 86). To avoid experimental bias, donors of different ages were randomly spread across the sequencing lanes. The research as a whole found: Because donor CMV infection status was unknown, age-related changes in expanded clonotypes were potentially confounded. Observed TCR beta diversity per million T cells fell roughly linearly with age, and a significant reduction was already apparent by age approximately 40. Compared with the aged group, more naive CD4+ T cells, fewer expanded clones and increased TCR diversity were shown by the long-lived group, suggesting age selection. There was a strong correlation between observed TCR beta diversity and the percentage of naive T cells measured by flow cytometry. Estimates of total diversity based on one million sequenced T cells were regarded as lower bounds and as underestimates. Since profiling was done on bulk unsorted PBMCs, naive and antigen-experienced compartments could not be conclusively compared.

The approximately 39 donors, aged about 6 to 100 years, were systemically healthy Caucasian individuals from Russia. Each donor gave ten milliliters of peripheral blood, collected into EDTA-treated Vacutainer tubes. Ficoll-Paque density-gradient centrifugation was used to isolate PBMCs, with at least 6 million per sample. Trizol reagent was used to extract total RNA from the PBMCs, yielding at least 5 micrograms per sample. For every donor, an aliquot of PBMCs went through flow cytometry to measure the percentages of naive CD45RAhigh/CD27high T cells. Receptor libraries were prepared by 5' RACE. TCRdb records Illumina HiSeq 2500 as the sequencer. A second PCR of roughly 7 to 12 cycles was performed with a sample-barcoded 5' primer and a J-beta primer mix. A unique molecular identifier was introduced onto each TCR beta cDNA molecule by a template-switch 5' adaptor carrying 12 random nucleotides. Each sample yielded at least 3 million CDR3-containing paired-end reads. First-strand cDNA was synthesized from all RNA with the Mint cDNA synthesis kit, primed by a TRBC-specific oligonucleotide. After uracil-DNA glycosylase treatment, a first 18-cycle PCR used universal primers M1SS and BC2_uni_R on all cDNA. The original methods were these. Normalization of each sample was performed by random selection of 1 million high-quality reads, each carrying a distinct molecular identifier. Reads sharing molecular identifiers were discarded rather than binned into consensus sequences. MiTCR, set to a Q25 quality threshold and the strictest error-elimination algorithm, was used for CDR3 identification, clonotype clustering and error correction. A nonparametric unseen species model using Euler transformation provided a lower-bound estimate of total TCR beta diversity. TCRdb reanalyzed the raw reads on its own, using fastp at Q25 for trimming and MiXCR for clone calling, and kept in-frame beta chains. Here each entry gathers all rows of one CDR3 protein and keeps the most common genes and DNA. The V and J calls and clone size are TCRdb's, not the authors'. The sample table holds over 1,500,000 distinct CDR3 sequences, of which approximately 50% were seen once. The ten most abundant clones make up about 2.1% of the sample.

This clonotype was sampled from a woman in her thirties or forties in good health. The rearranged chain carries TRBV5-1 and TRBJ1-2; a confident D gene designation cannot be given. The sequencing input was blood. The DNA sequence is TGCGCCAGCAGCCCGCCCGACGGCTATGGCTACACCTTC. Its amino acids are CASSPPDGYGYTF.